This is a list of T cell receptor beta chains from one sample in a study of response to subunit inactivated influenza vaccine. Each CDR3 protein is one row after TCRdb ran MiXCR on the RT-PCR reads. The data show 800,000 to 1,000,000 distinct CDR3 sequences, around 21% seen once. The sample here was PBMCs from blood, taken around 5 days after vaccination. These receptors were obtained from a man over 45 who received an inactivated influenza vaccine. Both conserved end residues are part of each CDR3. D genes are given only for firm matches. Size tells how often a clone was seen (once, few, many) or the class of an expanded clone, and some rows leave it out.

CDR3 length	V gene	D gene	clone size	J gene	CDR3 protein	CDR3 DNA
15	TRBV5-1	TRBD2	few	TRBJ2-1	CASSFASGSGGEQFF	TGCGCCAGCAGCTTTGCTAGCGGGAGCGGGGGTGAGCAGTTCTTC
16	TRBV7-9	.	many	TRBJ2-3	CASSSGLHYSTDTQYF	TGTGCCAGCAGCTCCGGATTGCACTATAGCACAGATACGCAGTATTTT
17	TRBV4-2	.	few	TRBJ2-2	CASSPSQGFPNTGELFF	TGTGCCAGCAGCCCTTCCCAGGGTTTCCCGAACACCGGGGAGCTGTTTTTT
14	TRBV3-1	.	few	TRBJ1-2	CASSSLGGINGYTF	TGTGCCAGCAGCTCATTAGGGGGAATAAATGGCTACACCTTC
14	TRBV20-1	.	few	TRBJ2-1	CSAHLAGSYNEQFF	TGCAGTGCCCATCTCGCGGGATCCTACAATGAGCAGTTCTTC
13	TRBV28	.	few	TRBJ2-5	CASSRASVETQYF	TGTGCCAGCAGCCGGGCCTCCGTGGAGACCCAGTACTTC
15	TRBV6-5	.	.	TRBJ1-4	CASSYRRVTNEKLFF	TGTGCCAGCAGTTACAGGAGGGTGACAAATGAAAAACTGTTTTTT
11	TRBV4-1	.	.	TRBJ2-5	CASSHAETQYF	TGCGCCAGCAGCCACGCAGAGACCCAGTACTTC
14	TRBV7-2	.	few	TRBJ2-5	CASSSDDNFGAPHF	TGTGCCAGCAGCTCCGACGATAACTTCGGGGCCCCCCACTTC
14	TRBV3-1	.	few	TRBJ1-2	CASSQGTWNYGYTF	TGTGCCAGCAGCCAGGGAACATGGAACTATGGCTACACCTTC
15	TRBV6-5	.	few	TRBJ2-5	CASSYSVRGQETQYF	TGTGCCAGCAGTTACTCGGTCCGGGGGCAAGAGACCCAGTACTTC
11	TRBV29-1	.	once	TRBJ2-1	CSVEGQGKQFF	TGCAGCGTTGAAGGGCAGGGGAAGCAGTTCTTC
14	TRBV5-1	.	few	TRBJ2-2	CASSLEGIGGELFF	TGCGCCAGCAGCTTGGAGGGGATCGGCGGGGAGCTGTTTTTT
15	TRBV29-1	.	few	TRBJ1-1	CSVVGRRATNTEAFF	TGCAGCGTTGTGGGGAGGAGGGCGACGAACACTGAAGCTTTCTTT
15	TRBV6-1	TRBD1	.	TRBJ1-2	CASSEARTGILGYTF	TGTGCCAGCAGTGAAGCCCGGACAGGGATACTAGGCTACACCTTC
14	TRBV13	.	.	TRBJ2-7	CASSPPGRAYEQYF	TGTGCCAGCAGCCCCCCAGGGCGCGCCTACGAGCAGTACTTC
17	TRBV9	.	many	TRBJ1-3	CASSVAPAQSSGNTIYF	TGTGCCAGCAGCGTAGCCCCGGCCCAGAGCTCTGGAAACACCATATATTTT
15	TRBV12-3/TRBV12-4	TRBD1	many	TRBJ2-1	CASSRPGTGVVEQFF	TGTGCCAGCAGCAGACCCGGGACAGGGGTGGTTGAGCAGTTCTTC
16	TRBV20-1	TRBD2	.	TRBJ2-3	CSAGSWTSGGTDTQYF	TGCAGTGCTGGTTCCTGGACTAGCGGGGGGACAGATACGCAGTATTTT
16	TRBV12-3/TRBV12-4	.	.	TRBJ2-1	CASSSGSGLAYNEQFF	TGTGCCAGCAGTTCGGGTAGCGGCCTAGCGTACAATGAGCAGTTCTTC
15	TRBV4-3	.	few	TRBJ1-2	CASSQDIGTNYGYTF	TGCGCCAGCAGCCAAGATATTGGGACTAACTATGGCTACACCTTC
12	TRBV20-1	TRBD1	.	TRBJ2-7	CSASPGQDLPDF	TGCAGTGCTTCTCCGGGACAGGACCTTCCGGACTTC
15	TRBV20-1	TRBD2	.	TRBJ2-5	CSARITGLAGVAQYF	TGCAGTGCTAGAATAACGGGACTAGCGGGAGTAGCCCAGTACTTC
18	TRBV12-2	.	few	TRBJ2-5	CASRLGLAGVYSQETQYF	TGTGCAAGTCGTCTAGGACTAGCGGGGGTTTATTCACAAGAGACCCAGTACTTC
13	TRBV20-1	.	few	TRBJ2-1	CSANRQLGNEQFF	TGCAGTGCTAATAGACAGTTGGGCAATGAGCAGTTCTTC
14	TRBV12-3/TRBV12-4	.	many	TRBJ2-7	CASSPRGRAYEQYF	TGTGCCAGCAGTCCGCGGGGGCGAGCCTACGAGCAGTACTTC
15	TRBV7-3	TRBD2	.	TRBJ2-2	CASSLPSGRPGELFF	TGTGCCAGCAGCCTCCCTAGCGGGAGGCCCGGGGAGCTGTTTTTT
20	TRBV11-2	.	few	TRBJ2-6	CASSSLKTGFEGSGANVLTF	TGTGCCAGCAGCTCCCTGAAAACAGGCTTTGAAGGTTCTGGGGCCAACGTCCTGACTTTC
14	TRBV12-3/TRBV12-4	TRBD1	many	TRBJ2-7	CASSLVDRVNEQYF	TGTGCCAGCAGTTTAGTCGACAGGGTCAACGAGCAGTACTTC
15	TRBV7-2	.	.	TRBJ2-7	CASSTAAGSYYEQYF	TGTGCCAGCAGCACTGCCGCGGGCTCATACTACGAGCAGTACTTC
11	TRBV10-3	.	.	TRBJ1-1	CATWGNLEAFF	TGTGCCACCTGGGGTAATCTCGAAGCTTTCTTT
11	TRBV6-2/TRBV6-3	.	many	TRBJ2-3	CASSHRDTQYF	TGTGCCAGCAGCCACCGGGACACGCAGTATTTT
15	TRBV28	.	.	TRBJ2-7	CASSLPQGPSDEQYF	TGTGCCAGCAGTTTACCTCAGGGACCTAGCGACGAGCAGTACTTC
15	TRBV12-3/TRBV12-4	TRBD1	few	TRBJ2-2	CASSRDRGPTGELFF	TGTGCCAGCAGTCGGGACAGGGGGCCGACCGGGGAGCTGTTTTTT
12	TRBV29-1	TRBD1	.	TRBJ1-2	CSVDGGGRTYTF	TGCAGCGTTGACGGAGGGGGCCGGACTTACACCTTC
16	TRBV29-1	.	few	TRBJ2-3	CSVEDYEAFNPDTQYF	TGCAGCGTTGAAGATTATGAGGCATTCAACCCAGATACGCAGTATTTT
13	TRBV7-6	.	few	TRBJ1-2	CASSQTAMGGYTF	TGTGCCAGCAGCCAGACTGCAATGGGGGGCTACACCTTC
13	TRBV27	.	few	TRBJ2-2	CASSFFEGKELFF	TGTGCCAGCAGTTTTTTTGAGGGGAAAGAGCTGTTTTTT
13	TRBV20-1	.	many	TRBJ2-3	CSARGDQTDTQYF	TGCAGTGCTAGAGGGGACCAGACAGATACGCAGTATTTT
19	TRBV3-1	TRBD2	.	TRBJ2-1	CAICCGPVGGRIPYNEQFF	TGTGCCATCTGCTGTGGGCCTGTCGGCGGGAGGATACCCTACAATGAGCAGTTCTTC
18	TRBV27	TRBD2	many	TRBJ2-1	CASSRTSGGDSSYNEQFF	TGTGCCAGCAGCAGGACTAGCGGGGGGGACAGCTCCTACAATGAGCAGTTCTTC
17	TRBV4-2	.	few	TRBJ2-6	CASSQVVGLAGANVLTF	TGTGCCAGCAGCCAAGTTGTAGGGCTAGCAGGGGCCAACGTCCTGACTTTC
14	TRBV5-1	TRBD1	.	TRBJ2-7	CASSLEYGTDEQYF	TGCGCCAGCAGCTTGGAGTACGGGACAGACGAGCAGTACTTC
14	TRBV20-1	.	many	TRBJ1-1	CSASSGSINTEAFF	TGCAGTGCTAGCTCGGGATCCATTAACACTGAAGCTTTCTTT
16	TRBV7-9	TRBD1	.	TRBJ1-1	CASSLGDRGFDTEAFF	TGTGCCAGCAGCTTGGGCGACAGGGGTTTTGACACTGAAGCTTTCTTT
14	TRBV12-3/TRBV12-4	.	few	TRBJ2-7	CASSDGTPPIEQYF	TGTGCCAGCTCTGACGGGACTCCACCGATAGAGCAGTACTTC
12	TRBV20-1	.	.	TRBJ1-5	CSARGGDQPQHF	TGCAGTGCTAGAGGGGGGGACCAGCCCCAGCATTTT
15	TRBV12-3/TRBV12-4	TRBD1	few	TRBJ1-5	CASNPGQGVNQPQHF	TGTGCCAGCAACCCGGGACAGGGGGTGAATCAGCCCCAGCATTTT
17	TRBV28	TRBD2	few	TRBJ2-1	CASSSPSSGSSYNEQFF	TGTGCCAGCAGTTCTCCGTCGAGCGGGAGCTCCTACAATGAGCAGTTCTTC
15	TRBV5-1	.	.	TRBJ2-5	CASSLVRGVTGTQYF	TGCGCCAGCAGCTTGGTACGGGGAGTCACCGGGACCCAGTACTTC
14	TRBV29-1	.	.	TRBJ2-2	CSVVVQSVTGELFF	TGCAGCGTTGTTGTACAATCGGTCACCGGGGAGCTGTTTTTT
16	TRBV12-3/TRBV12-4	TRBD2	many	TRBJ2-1	CASSLMAGGIGDEQFF	TGTGCCAGCAGTTTAATGGCGGGGGGCATAGGGGATGAGCAGTTCTTC
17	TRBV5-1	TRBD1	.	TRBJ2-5	CASSDGNFRGLGETQYF	TGCGCCAGCAGCGATGGTAACTTTAGGGGGCTTGGAGAGACCCAGTACTTC
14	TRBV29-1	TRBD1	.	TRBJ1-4	CSVGETGAREKLFF	TGCAGCGTTGGAGAGACAGGGGCTCGAGAAAAACTGTTTTTT
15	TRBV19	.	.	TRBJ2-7	CASRGRTEFSYEQYF	TGTGCCAGTAGAGGACGGACAGAGTTCTCCTACGAGCAGTACTTC